This TCR beta chain was identified in a study of control samples from healthy donors and cancer patients. Repertoires were generated with immunoSEQ multiplex PCR, while TCRdb's copy carries only in-frame clones and drops some. The sample comprises roughly 18,000 clones, 86% of which are singletons, and roughly 10% rests with the top ten. J lost 6 bases, V lost 3 bases, and 7 bases had no gene match. CDR3 length: 14 amino acids. Germline V gene sequence: CDR1 SGHRS, CDR2 YFSETQ. The TCR comes from a woman in her 70s with colorectal cancer. This chain connects TRBV5-1 to TRBJ2-3, with TRBD2 matching 7 bases. Sequenced material: PBMCs. The CDR3 sequence is CASSSTSVFDTQYF. The CDR3 bases are TGCGCCAGCAGCTCAACTAGCGTTTTCGATACGCAGTATTTT.